This TCR beta chain was observed in a study of T cell clones after liver transplantation. About the research overall: At least one year of complete immunosuppression withdrawal without enzymes over twice normal defined tolerance.

Clones were sequenced by immunoSEQ multiplex PCR, and TCRdb holds only the in-frame ones, with some missing. The sample lists about 16,000 clones, 75% to 90% occurring once. V lost 3 bases to trimming and J lost 1 base; unmatched junction nucleotides: 2. The CDR3 is made up of 14 amino acids. Germline CDR1 reads LNHNV; CDR2 reads YYDKDF (reference sequence). The genes are TRBV15 and TRBJ2-7; 8 nucleotides match TRBD1. The material sequenced was CD8+ T cells from blood, taken around 45 months after liver transplant. The sequence was obtained from a human patient who received a liver transplant. These T cells may partly come from the graft donor. The CDR3 protein is CATSSTGGSYEQYF. CDR3 coding DNA: TGTGCCACCAGCAGTACAGGGGGATCCTACGAGCAGTACTTC.